This T cell receptor beta chain is from a study of blood T cells in healthy people across ages. Background on the study: There was about one barcoded beta molecule captured by template switching per two T cells. Broader study findings: With donor CMV status unknown, expanded clonotype changes were possibly confounded. With age, beta diversity per million T cells declined roughly linearly, significantly by around 43.

Next came a second PCR, run for roughly 7 to 12 cycles, which used a sample-barcoded 5' primer along with a J-beta primer mix. A single record per CDR3 protein comes from TCRdb applying MiXCR to the 5' RACE reads. The sample lists about 680,000 distinct CDR3 sequences, approximately 49% occurring once. Each sample gave at least 6.5 million isolated PBMCs. Note on this clonotype: Its antigen is not identified.

V was shortened by 5 bases and J by 0 bases, with 11 bases between the two germline ends. Germline V gene sequence: CDR1 SGHTA, CDR2 FQGNSA. This CDR3 is 14 amino acids long. This chain links TRBV7-2 with TRBJ2-7; D unclear. This TCR was sampled from a woman aged 55-75 years in good health. Sequencing used blood. The CDR3 loop is CASSMLRNSYEQYF. In nucleotides, the CDR3 is TGTGCCAGCAGCATGCTTAGAAACTCCTACGAGCAGTACTTC.